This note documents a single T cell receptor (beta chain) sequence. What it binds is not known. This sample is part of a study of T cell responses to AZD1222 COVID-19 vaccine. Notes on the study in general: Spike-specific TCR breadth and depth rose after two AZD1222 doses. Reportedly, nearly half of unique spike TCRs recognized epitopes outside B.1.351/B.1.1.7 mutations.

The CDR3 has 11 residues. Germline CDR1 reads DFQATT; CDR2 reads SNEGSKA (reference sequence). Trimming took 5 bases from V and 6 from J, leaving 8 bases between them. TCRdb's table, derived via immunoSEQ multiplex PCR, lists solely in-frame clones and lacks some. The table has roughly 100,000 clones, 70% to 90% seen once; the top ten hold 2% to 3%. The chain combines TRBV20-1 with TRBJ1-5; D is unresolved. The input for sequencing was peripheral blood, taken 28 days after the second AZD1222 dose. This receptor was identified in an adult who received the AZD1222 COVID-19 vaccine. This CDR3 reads CSAGAGQPQHF. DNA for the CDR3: TGCAGTGCTGGAGCGGGTCAGCCCCAGCATTTT.